Shown below are 16 T cell receptor beta chains from a single sample sequenced in a study of OX40 agonist ivuxolimab in advanced cancers. Repertoires were generated with immunoSEQ multiplex PCR, while TCRdb's copy carries only in-frame clones and drops some. Counted here are 30,000 to 45,000 clones, less than 90% occurring once; the ten biggest clones make up around 17%. This sample comprised CD4+ or CD8+ T cells sorted from blood, obtained in a trial of the OX40 agonist ivuxolimab. The source is an adult with an advanced solid tumor such as melanoma, head and neck, liver or kidney cancer.

This chain uses TRBV4-1 with TRBJ2-3, with D unclear. Between the trimmed V and J ends, which lost 0 bases and 3 bases, there was a span of 10 bases. The germline gives CDR1 MGHRA, CDR2 YSYEKL. The CDR3 consists of 15 residues. CDR3 sequence: CASSQDPAGTDTQYF. CDR3 in DNA: TGCGCCAGCAGCCAAGACCCGGCTGGGACAGATACGCAGTATTTT.

The CDR3 is CASRGGGIYEQYF. The CDR3 nucleotides read TGTGCCAGCAGGGGCGGGGGAATTTACGAGCAGTACTTC. The genes are TRBV6-5 and TRBJ2-7; 7 bases agree with TRBD2. CDR1 is MNHEY, CDR2 SVGAGI, per germline. Trimming took 6 bases from V and 4 from J; bases not matched to a gene: 6. The CDR3 contains 13 residues.

The rearrangement joins TRBV11-2 to TRBJ1-4; no firm D call. V was trimmed by 5 bases and J by 5 bases, leaving 9 bases between them. The CDR3 loop spans 13 amino acids. Germline lookup yields CDR1 SGHAT and CDR2 FQNNGV. Written as DNA, the CDR3 is TGTGCCAGCAGCCCCCCGGGGAATGAAAAACTGTTTTTT. Translating gives CASSPPGNEKLFF.

The rearrangement links TRBV25-1 to TRBJ1-3; D call uncertain. Trimming left V 4 bases short and J 4 bases short, with 5 bases between. This CDR3 has 12 amino acids. CDR1 and CDR2 from the germline V gene are MGHDK and SYGVNS. DNA for the CDR3: TGTGCCAGCAGTGGCCAGGGAAACACCATATATTTT. This translates into CASSGQGNTIYF.

The chain is built from TRBV6-6 and TRBJ1-2; D is perhaps TRBD1 (6 bases). The germline gives CDR1 MNHNY, CDR2 SVGAGI (reference sequence). The CDR3 totals 16 residues. V shed 7 bases and J shed 1 base, with 19 bases lying between them. CDR3 coding DNA: TGTGCCAGCACCCTAGTTGAGACAGGCAGTAACTATGGCTACACCTTC. Protein: CASTLVETGSNYGYTF.

This clone appeared once. This sequence joins TRBV13 and TRBJ2-7; 9 bases map to TRBD1. The CDR3 is made up of 14 amino acids. CDR1 is PRHDT, CDR2 FYEKMQ, per germline (reference sequence). The V and J ends lost 3 bases and 3 bases, in that order; junction bases with no gene match: 3. The CDR3, as DNA: TGTGCCAGCAGCTTCTCGACAGGGGGCTACGAGCAGTACTTC. Protein product: CASSFSTGGYEQYF.

The CDR3 coding sequence is TGTGCCAGCAGCTTCGTGACTAGCGGCTACAATGAGCAGTTCTTC. Translating it yields CASSFVTSGYNEQFF. The chain employs TRBV7-8 and TRBJ2-1; 9 nucleotides agree with TRBD2. This CDR3 has 15 amino acids. From germline, CDR1 is SGHVS and CDR2 FQNEAQ. V trimming: 3 bases; J trimming: 3 bases; junction bases outside the gene matches: 3.

The chain employs TRBV7-9 and TRBJ2-7; D gene ambiguous. V was clipped by 3 bases and J by 2 bases, with 8 bases between them. From germline, CDR1 is SEHNR and CDR2 FQNEAQ (reference sequence). This CDR3 is 13 amino acids long. The CDR3 spells CASSFGKAYEQYF. The CDR3 DNA sequence: TGTGCCAGCAGCTTCGGAAAGGCCTACGAGCAGTACTTC.

Only a few counts were recorded for this clone. CDR3 protein: CASSSNRGYNSPLHF. CDR3 in DNA: TGTGCCAGCAGCTCCAACAGGGGTTATAATTCACCCCTCCACTTT. The chain couples TRBV7-6 to TRBJ1-6; 7 nucleotides align to TRBD1. The junction had 4 bases not matched to a gene; V was cut back by 4 bases and J by 4 bases. Germline V gene sequence: CDR1 SGHVS, CDR2 FNYEAQ. The CDR3 covers 15 residues.

CDR3: CASSLGTGGWVDTQYF. The CDR3 coding sequence is TGCGCCAGCAGCTTAGGGACAGGGGGCTGGGTAGATACGCAGTATTTT. The chain couples TRBV5-1 to TRBJ2-3; 12 positions agree with TRBD1. Germline lookup yields CDR1 SGHRS and CDR2 YFSETQ. Unmatched junction bases numbered 6, after V lost 2 bases and J lost 5 bases. This CDR3 spans 16 amino acids.

This sequence joins TRBV11-2 and TRBJ2-7, with D unresolved. Trimming stripped 3 bases from V and 6 bases from J, with 12 bases between. CDR3 length equals 13 residues. Germline assignment: CDR1 SGHAT and CDR2 FQNNGV. The CDR3 DNA reads as TGTGCCAGCAGCTTGGGCTACTGGGTCGAGCAGTACTTC. The encoded protein is CASSLGYWVEQYF.

J is TRBJ1-2 and V is TRBV29-1, with a weak D call TRBD1 (6 bases). Trimming cost V 7 bases and J 2 bases, with 14 bases left between them. Germline V lookup: CDR1 SQVTM, CDR2 ANQGSEA. There are 13 residues in the CDR3. As DNA, the CDR3 is TGCAGCGCTCCAGGGGTAGCAAACTATGGCTACACCTTC. Residues: CSAPGVANYGYTF.

The chain combines TRBV5-6 with TRBJ2-1; D not resolved. Germline V lookup: CDR1 SGHDT, CDR2 YYEEEE. CDR3 size: 13 residues. V lost 0 bases, J lost 7 bases, and 8 bases lay in between. CDR3 bases: TGTGCCAGCAGCTTGGACAAGTGGAATGAGCAGTTCTTC. Residues: CASSLDKWNEQFF.

The V call is TRBV7-9, the J call TRBJ1-3; D remains unclear. V lost 4 bases, J lost 4 bases, and 11 bases lay in between. This CDR3 spans 14 amino acids. Germline CDR1 SEHNR, CDR2 FQNEAQ (reference sequence). Here the CDR3 reads CASSSTDAGNTIYF. The CDR3 nucleotides are TGTGCCAGCAGCTCCACGGACGCCGGAAACACCATATATTTT.

The chain has TRBV2 and TRBJ1-2; D gene unclear. With 2 bases removed from V and 2 bases from J, the gap between germline ends came to 9 bases. This CDR3 spans 14 amino acids. The germline V gene encodes CDR1 SNHLY and CDR2 FYNNEI. CDR3 sequence reads: CASSEYRSNYGYTF. CDR3 nucleotides: TGTGCCAGCAGTGAATACAGATCGAACTATGGCTACACCTTC.

The chain employs TRBV5-1 and TRBJ1-2; unclear D gene. Germline assignment: CDR1 SGHRS and CDR2 YFSETQ. CDR3 length: 16 residues. V was clipped by 4 bases and J by 4 bases, with 20 bases between them. Written as DNA, the CDR3 is TGCGCCAGCAGCCCGTGGGAAGGCAGGTCCTTCTATGGCTACACCTTC. It encodes CASSPWEGRSFYGYTF.